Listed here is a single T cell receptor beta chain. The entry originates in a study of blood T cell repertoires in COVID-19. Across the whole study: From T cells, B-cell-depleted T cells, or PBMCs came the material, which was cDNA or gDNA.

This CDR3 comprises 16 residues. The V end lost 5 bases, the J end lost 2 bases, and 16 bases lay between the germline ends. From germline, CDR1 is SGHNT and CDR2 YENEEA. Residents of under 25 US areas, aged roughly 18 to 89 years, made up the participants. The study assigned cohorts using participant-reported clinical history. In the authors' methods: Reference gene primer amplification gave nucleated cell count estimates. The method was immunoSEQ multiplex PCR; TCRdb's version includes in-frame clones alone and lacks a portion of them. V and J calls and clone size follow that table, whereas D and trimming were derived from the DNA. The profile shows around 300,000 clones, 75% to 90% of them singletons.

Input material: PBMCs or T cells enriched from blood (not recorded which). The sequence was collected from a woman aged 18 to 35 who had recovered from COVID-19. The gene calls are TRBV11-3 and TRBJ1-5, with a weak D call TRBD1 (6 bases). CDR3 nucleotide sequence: TGTGCCAGCAGCCCTTGGACAGCCCATGGCAATCAGCCCCAGCATTTT. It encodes CASSPWTAHGNQPQHF.